Listed below are T cell receptor beta chains from one sample, sequenced in a study of CD8+CD57+ T cells in acquired aplastic anemia. MiXCR was run by TCRdb on the reads, yielding one entry per CDR3 protein. The sample holds some 410,000 distinct CDR3 sequences, around 72% seen once. The sample comprised sorted CD4+, CD8+, or CD8+CD57+ T cells (not recorded which) from PBMCs. All receptors come from a human donor in good health, serving as a control. Each CDR3 is given with its conserved first and last residue. The D gene is left open where the match is weak. Clone sizes are given selectively: once, few, many, or a class where the clone is expanded.

size: NA; V: TRBV7-2; J: TRBJ2-7; D: NA; DNA: TGTGCCAGCAGCTTCAACTGGGATCCTACCTACGAGCAGTACTTC; CDR3: CASSFNWDPTYEQYF
size: NA; V: TRBV20-1; J: TRBJ1-2; D: TRBD1; DNA: TGCAGTGCTAGAAAGGACAGGGCTAGTTATGGCTACACCTTC; CDR3: CSARKDRASYGYTF
size: NA; V: TRBV15; J: TRBJ1-4; D: NA; DNA: TGTGCCACCAGCAGAGGGGGAGGGCTCGATGAAAAACTGTTTTTT; CDR3: CATSRGGGLDEKLFF
size: NA; V: TRBV19; J: TRBJ2-1; D: NA; DNA: TGTGCCAGCAGCTTGGAAGTCCTAATGTACAATGAGCAGTCCTTC; CDR3: CASSLEVLMYNEQSF
size: NA; V: TRBV7-4; J: TRBJ1-1; D: NA; DNA: TGTGCCAGCAGCTTGGCAGCCGCAGATCAATGCGGTGCAGCTTTCTTT; CDR3: CASSLAAADQCGAAFF
size: few; V: TRBV25-1; J: TRBJ1-1; D: NA; DNA: TGTGCCAGCAGCCGCCGGACGGCGAACACTGAAGCTTTCTTT; CDR3: CASSRRTANTEAFF
size: NA; V: TRBV12-3/TRBV12-4; J: TRBJ2-3; D: NA; DNA: TGTGCCAGCAGAGACCTGGGTGATACGCAGTATTTT; CDR3: CASRDLGDTQYF
size: NA; V: TRBV7-4; J: TRBJ1-5; D: TRBD1; DNA: TGTGCCAGCAGCCCTCACGGGACAGGGGACTACGAGCAGTTT; CDR3: CASSPHGTGDYEQF
size: once; V: TRBV7-2; J: TRBJ1-1; D: NA; DNA: TGTGCCAGCAACTCGTGGTGGGCCAAGAACACTGAAGCTTTCTTT; CDR3: CASNSWWAKNTEAFF
size: NA; V: TRBV15; J: TRBJ2-1; D: NA; DNA: TGTGCCACCAGCTCCCGCTACGGTCGCGGAAACAATGAGCAGTTCTTC; CDR3: CATSSRYGRGNNEQFF
size: NA; V: TRBV5-8; J: TRBJ2-1; D: NA; DNA: TGTGCCAGCAGCCCGCTTGGCCGGGTAGGTGAGCAGTTCTTC; CDR3: CASSPLGRVGEQFF
size: few; V: TRBV2; J: TRBJ1-4; D: TRBD1; DNA: TGTGCCAGCAGTGAAGGACAGGGGGCCGGAGAAAAACTGTTTTTT; CDR3: CASSEGQGAGEKLFF
size: NA; V: TRBV10-3; J: TRBJ1-5; D: TRBD1; DNA: TGTGCCATCAGTGAGACGGACAGGGGGACCTATCAGCCCCAGCATTTT; CDR3: CAISETDRGTYQPQHF
size: NA; V: TRBV10-3; J: TRBJ1-1; D: NA; DNA: TGTGCCATCAGTGGTATTGGGACTGAAGCTTTCTTT; CDR3: CAISGIGTEAFF
size: NA; V: TRBV5-5; J: TRBJ2-2; D: TRBD1; DNA: TGTGCCAGCAGTACGGGACAGGGGACCGGGGAGCTGTTTTTT; CDR3: CASSTGQGTGELFF
size: NA; V: TRBV7-8; J: TRBJ2-5; D: TRBD2; DNA: TGTGCCAGCAGCTTAGAGTTAACTAGCGGAAAGACCCAGTACTTC; CDR3: CASSLELTSGKTQYF
size: NA; V: TRBV5-1; J: TRBJ1-1; D: NA; DNA: TGCGCCAGCAAGGCCTTGGCGACAAAGGCTGAAGCTTTCTTT; CDR3: CASKALATKAEAFF
size: few; V: TRBV6-5; J: TRBJ1-1; D: NA; DNA: TGTGCCAGCGAGGGGAGGAACACTGAAGCTTTCTTT; CDR3: CASEGRNTEAFF
size: many; V: TRBV9; J: TRBJ1-3; D: NA; DNA: TGTGCCAGCAGCGTAGAGGGGGGAATCCACACCATATATTTT; CDR3: CASSVEGGIHTIYF
size: many; V: TRBV6-1; J: TRBJ1-2; D: NA; DNA: TGTGCCAGCAGTGAAGCGCGGCAGGGAAGTGGCTACACCTTC; CDR3: CASSEARQGSGYTF
size: NA; V: TRBV7-2; J: TRBJ2-1; D: NA; DNA: TGTGCCAGCAGTGTATTTGTTGTGACATGGTTTGAAAAGTTCTTC; CDR3: CASSVFVVTWFEKFF
size: many; V: TRBV29-1; J: TRBJ1-1; D: TRBD1; DNA: TGCAGCGTCCGCAGGGGGTCGAACACTGAAGCTTTCTTT; CDR3: CSVRRGSNTEAFF
size: NA; V: TRBV7-2; J: TRBJ2-1; D: TRBD1; DNA: TGTGCCAGCAGCGTCGCCGGGACAGAGAATGAACCCTTCTTC; CDR3: CASSVAGTENEPFF
size: NA; V: TRBV20-1; J: TRBJ2-5; D: NA; DNA: TGCAGTGCTGGAGATCTCGGCCTCGGGACCCAGTACTTC; CDR3: CSAGDLGLGTQYF
size: NA; V: TRBV9; J: TRBJ2-1; D: NA; DNA: TGTGCCAGCAGCATAGAGCCGGGGAGGAACACTGAAAATGAGCAGTTCTTC; CDR3: CASSIEPGRNTENEQFF